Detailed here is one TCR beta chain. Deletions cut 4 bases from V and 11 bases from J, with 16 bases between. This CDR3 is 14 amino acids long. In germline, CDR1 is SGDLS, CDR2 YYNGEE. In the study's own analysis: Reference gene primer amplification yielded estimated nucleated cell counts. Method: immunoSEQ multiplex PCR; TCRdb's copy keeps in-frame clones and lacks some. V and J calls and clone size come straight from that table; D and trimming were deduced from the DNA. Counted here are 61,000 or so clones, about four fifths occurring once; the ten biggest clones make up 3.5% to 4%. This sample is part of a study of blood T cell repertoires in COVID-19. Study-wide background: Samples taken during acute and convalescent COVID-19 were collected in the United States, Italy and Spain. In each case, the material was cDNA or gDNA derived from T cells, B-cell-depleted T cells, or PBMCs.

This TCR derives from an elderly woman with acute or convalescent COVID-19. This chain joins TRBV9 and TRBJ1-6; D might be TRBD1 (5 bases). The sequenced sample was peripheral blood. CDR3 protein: CASSTRGEAAPLHF. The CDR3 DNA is TGTGCCAGCAGCACACGGGGGGAGGCGGCACCCCTCCACTTT. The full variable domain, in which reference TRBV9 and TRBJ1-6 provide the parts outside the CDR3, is DSGVTQTPKHLITATGQRVTLRCSPRSGDLSVYWYQQSLDQGLQFLIQYYNGEERAKGNILERFSAQQFPDLHSELNLSSLELGDSALYFCASSTRGEAAPLHFGNGTRLTVT.